This T cell receptor (beta chain) derives from a study of T cells expressing NK-cell markers. Across the whole study: TCR beta repertoires came from sorted CD3+CD56+NKG2C+, CD3+CD56+NKG2C- and CD3+CD56-NKG2C+ T cells. Study findings and constraints: These clonotypes, the leaders elsewhere, also led the CD3+CD56-NKG2C+ fraction in a handful of donors. Among CD8+ T cells from about six donors, dominant NKG2C+ clonotypes accounted for roughly 1.0-8%.

Libraries used 5'RACE template switching adding universal primer site and UMIs. No DNA is given; TCRdb re-called the 5' RACE reads and lists each CDR3 protein once. In total, the table holds some 410,000 distinct CDR3 sequences. On this clonotype itself: What it binds is not known.

Germline assignment: CDR1 SGHTA and CDR2 FQGNSA. This CDR3 contains 15 residues. This chain connects TRBV7-2 to TRBJ2-7. The TCR originated in a woman aged 18-69 years in good health. Sample: blood T cells: a sorted CD56 or NKG2C T cell subset, CD4+ or CD8+ T cells, or bulk PBMC T cells (not recorded which). The CDR3: CASSSQAGATYEQYF.